The rows below give T cell receptor beta chains drawn from one sample of a study of blood T cell repertoires in COVID-19. The assay was immunoSEQ multiplex PCR, and TCRdb's table has in-frame clones only and misses some. The sample has a few hundred thousand clones; about 90% are singletons. The sequenced material came from PBMCs or T cells enriched from blood (not recorded which). The receptors derive from a woman aged 45-65 years who had been exposed to COVID-19. Both conserved end residues are trimmed from each CDR3. Each record gives: CDR3 length, V gene, J gene, CDR3 protein.

cdr3_length: 11
v_call: TRBV29-1
j_call: TRBJ2-7
cdr3_aa: SGTGGATYEQY

cdr3_length: 11
v_call: TRBV2
j_call: TRBJ1-2
cdr3_aa: ASSRGLDYGYT

cdr3_length: 16
v_call: TRBV3-1/TRBV3-2
j_call: TRBJ2-1
cdr3_aa: ASSQGGLAGGHGNEQF

cdr3_length: 13
v_call: TRBV5-1
j_call: TRBJ1-1
cdr3_aa: ASSPGQVVNTEAF

cdr3_length: 14
v_call: TRBV28
j_call: TRBJ1-2
cdr3_aa: ASSLTGTGGAYGYT

cdr3_length: 12
v_call: TRBV11-2
j_call: TRBJ1-2
cdr3_aa: ASSLVGGGYGYT

cdr3_length: 12
v_call: TRBV29-1
j_call: TRBJ1-1
cdr3_aa: SASTGLLNTEAF

cdr3_length: 11
v_call: TRBV6-5
j_call: TRBJ2-7
cdr3_aa: ASSRSTGFEQY

cdr3_length: 10
v_call: TRBV27
j_call: TRBJ2-1
cdr3_aa: ASSFFGNEQF

cdr3_length: 11
v_call: TRBV11-3
j_call: TRBJ2-3
cdr3_aa: ASSATHTDTQY

cdr3_length: 14
v_call: TRBV24-1
j_call: TRBJ2-1
cdr3_aa: ATSVQTGGSRNEQF

cdr3_length: 13
v_call: TRBV19
j_call: TRBJ1-5
cdr3_aa: ASSKYRESNQPQH

cdr3_length: 10
v_call: TRBV30
j_call: TRBJ2-3
cdr3_aa: AWSRGGDTQY

cdr3_length: 13
v_call: TRBV2
j_call: TRBJ2-2
cdr3_aa: ASREDSLGTGELF

cdr3_length: 14
v_call: TRBV3-1/TRBV3-2
j_call: TRBJ2-1
cdr3_aa: ASSHPGTSGGVRQF

cdr3_length: 13
v_call: TRBV7-2
j_call: TRBJ1-5
cdr3_aa: ASSLALTADQPQH

cdr3_length: 13
v_call: TRBV27
j_call: TRBJ2-2
cdr3_aa: ASSSPSGGAGELF

cdr3_length: 10
v_call: TRBV30
j_call: TRBJ1-3
cdr3_aa: AWSVQGNTIY

cdr3_length: 11
v_call: TRBV7-9
j_call: TRBJ2-7
cdr3_aa: ASRGTASYEQY

cdr3_length: 13
v_call: TRBV3-1/TRBV3-2
j_call: TRBJ2-5
cdr3_aa: ASSQDSGFAETQY

cdr3_length: 13
v_call: TRBV5-4
j_call: TRBJ1-2
cdr3_aa: ASSPGRDSTSGYT

cdr3_length: 11
v_call: TRBV7-9
j_call: TRBJ1-2
cdr3_aa: ASSSPGGGGYT

cdr3_length: 13
v_call: TRBV19
j_call: TRBJ1-1
cdr3_aa: ASSENRGVNTEAF

cdr3_length: 14
v_call: TRBV6-5
j_call: TRBJ2-7
cdr3_aa: ASSYRVDRGPYEQY

cdr3_length: 10
v_call: TRBV28
j_call: TRBJ1-5
cdr3_aa: ASTRDHQPQH

cdr3_length: 13
v_call: TRBV29-1
j_call: TRBJ1-2
cdr3_aa: SVEDNRVPNYGYT

cdr3_length: 15
v_call: TRBV5-4
j_call: TRBJ2-7
cdr3_aa: ASSLGFRVGGAREQY

cdr3_length: 11
v_call: TRBV29-1
j_call: TRBJ2-2
cdr3_aa: SVDRGNSGELF

cdr3_length: 14
v_call: TRBV28
j_call: TRBJ2-7
cdr3_aa: ASSPHPTGGFYEQY

cdr3_length: 13
v_call: TRBV6-5
j_call: TRBJ2-7
cdr3_aa: ASRYSGGPSYEQY

cdr3_length: 12
v_call: TRBV9
j_call: TRBJ1-5
cdr3_aa: ASSLTGGNQPQH

cdr3_length: 13
v_call: TRBV11-2
j_call: TRBJ2-7
cdr3_aa: ASSSRELTGYEQY

cdr3_length: 13
v_call: TRBV28
j_call: TRBJ1-5
cdr3_aa: ASSLSGGAYQPQH

cdr3_length: 14
v_call: TRBV5-6
j_call: TRBJ2-3
cdr3_aa: ASRLRGQGVTDTQY

cdr3_length: 13
v_call: TRBV24-1
j_call: TRBJ1-1
cdr3_aa: ATSDPLGRRTEAF

cdr3_length: 13
v_call: TRBV5-1
j_call: TRBJ2-5
cdr3_aa: ASSLAGDSAETQY